This T cell receptor (beta chain) was captured by sequencing in a study of human T cells and chemical hapten exposure. About the research overall: After 6 days, upper back 0.01% DPC patch tests were scored.

Noted time point: patch test 3, about 24 weeks after DPC sensitization. The treatment: therapeutic diphenylcyclopropenone sensitization with weekly scalp DPC. Donation of samples came from alopecia patients who were 18 to 70 years old and suitable for DPC. TCRdb re-called the RACE reads through MiXCR, storing one row per CDR3 protein. This table has about 82,000 distinct CDR3 sequences, 11% appearing once. In its sample, this clonotype was seen many times. Its cognate antigen is unknown. Notes on the study in general: Donors had alopecia, so their immune response may differ from healthy people's.

Trimming removed 3 bases at V and 6 bases at J, with 4 bases between. CDR3 length: 11 amino acids. The chain recombines TRBV12-3 or TRBV12-4 with TRBJ2-3, with D uncertain. This material consisted of whole blood, taken in connection with sensitization to the hapten diphenylcyclopropenone (DPC). The sequence derives from a woman between 45 and 65 years old with alopecia areata. Some clones in this sample may be carry-over from other donors' samples. The CDR3 reads CASSLTDTQYF. In nucleotides, the CDR3 is TGTGCCAGCAGTTTGACTGATACGCAGTATTTT.